The entry below gives a single TCR beta chain sequence along with its context. Its target is not known. The data were taken from a study of cytomegalovirus exposure and HLA in healthy donors. Study conclusions and caveats: For TCR beta chains, V- and J-gene trimming was later linked to a missense DCLRE1C variant. Highest at DRB1 and lowest at HLA-C, TCR association rates differed among HLA loci in a later analysis. An analysis was carried out later, and it reportedly showed fewer N-insertions in an Asian-associated ancestry cluster than the approximately 610-donor mean. The authors judged a highly shared variant cluster likely a sequencing artifact.

With V trimmed by 6 bases and J by 4 bases, 5 bases remained unmatched. Germline V gene data show CDR1 as SEHNR and CDR2 as FQNEAQ (reference sequence). The CDR3 runs 15 residues. Use of 60 Vbeta and 13 Jbeta primers characterized the PCR. Repertoires were generated with immunoSEQ multiplex PCR, while TCRdb's copy carries only in-frame clones and drops some. The table has fewer than 120,000 clones, 78% seen once. Sequencing was done on a sample of PBMCs. The chain links TRBV7-9 to TRBJ2-2; 10 bases fit TRBD1. The clonotype was recovered from a woman aged 25 to 39 in good health and CMV-seronegative. CDR3 in amino acids: CASRGGQGTTGELFF. The CDR3 coding sequence is TGTGCCAGCAGGGGGGGACAGGGGACCACCGGGGAGCTGTTTTTT.